Listed below are T cell receptor beta chains from one sample, sequenced in a study of persistence of HIV-infected CD4 T cells. The antigens these receptors bind are not known. Only in-frame clones appear in the TCRdb table, and some are missing; sequencing was by immunoSEQ multiplex PCR. Of under 25,000 clones in the sample, about 74% are singletons; the top ten hold roughly 1.8%. This specimen was CD4+ T cells sorted from PBMCs after 18-hour stimulation, taken from a patient who received antiretroviral therapy. Every receptor here comes from an adult man with HIV who was CMV-seropositive. The CDR3 runs from the conserved cysteine through the conserved F or W. Each record gives: clone size, J gene, D gene, V gene, CDR3 DNA, CDR3 protein. A D gene is named only where the DNA matches it firmly. Size tells how often a clone was seen (once, few, many) or the class of an expanded clone, and some rows leave it out.

abundance: few; j_gene: TRBJ1-4; d_gene: .; v_gene: TRBV19; CDR3nt: TGTGCCAGTAGTATTCAATTAGTCGGCAGCCAGAAACTGTTTTTT; CDR3aa: CASSIQLVGSQKLFF
abundance: .; j_gene: TRBJ1-2; d_gene: TRBD1; v_gene: TRBV30; CDR3nt: TGTGCCTGGTACCGGGACAGGGACGATTACTATGGCTACACCTTC; CDR3aa: CAWYRDRDDYYGYTF
abundance: .; j_gene: TRBJ1-3; d_gene: .; v_gene: TRBV9; CDR3nt: TGTGCCAGCAGCGTCTTAGCAGCAAACTCTGGAAACACCATATATTTT; CDR3aa: CASSVLAANSGNTIYF
abundance: .; j_gene: TRBJ1-6; d_gene: TRBD1; v_gene: TRBV5-1; CDR3nt: TGCGCCAGCAGACCCGACAGGGAGACGAATAATTCACCCCTCCACTTT; CDR3aa: CASRPDRETNNSPLHF
abundance: .; j_gene: TRBJ1-2; d_gene: TRBD1; v_gene: TRBV29-1; CDR3nt: TGCAGCGGACAGGGGAATAACTATGGCTACACCTTC; CDR3aa: CSGQGNNYGYTF
abundance: .; j_gene: TRBJ1-1; d_gene: .; v_gene: TRBV5-1; CDR3nt: TGCGCCAGCAGCTTGAGGGGTGGGACTGAAGCTTTCTTT; CDR3aa: CASSLRGGTEAFF
abundance: .; j_gene: TRBJ2-2; d_gene: .; v_gene: TRBV5-1; CDR3nt: TGCGCCAGCAGCTTTGGAATCCGACCGCTTCGAGGTACCGGGGAGCTGTTTTTT; CDR3aa: CASSFGIRPLRGTGELFF
abundance: .; j_gene: TRBJ1-4; d_gene: .; v_gene: TRBV28; CDR3nt: TGTGCCAGCAGTTTATTAGGGGGTTCTAATGAAAAACTGTTTTTT; CDR3aa: CASSLLGGSNEKLFF
abundance: .; j_gene: TRBJ1-2; d_gene: .; v_gene: TRBV28; CDR3nt: TGTGCCAGCAGTTTACTAGAGACTAGCTATGGCTACACCTTC; CDR3aa: CASSLLETSYGYTF
abundance: .; j_gene: TRBJ2-2; d_gene: TRBD1; v_gene: TRBV7-3; CDR3nt: TGTGCCAGCAGCCCGTGGACAGGGGCCGCCGGGGAGCTGTTTTTT; CDR3aa: CASSPWTGAAGELFF
abundance: .; j_gene: TRBJ2-6; d_gene: .; v_gene: TRBV28; CDR3nt: TGTGCCAGCAGTTTGCCTGGGGCCAACGTCCTGACTTTC; CDR3aa: CASSLPGANVLTF
abundance: .; j_gene: TRBJ1-4; d_gene: TRBD1; v_gene: TRBV27; CDR3nt: TGTGCCAGCAGCCTGCGAAGGCAGGGGGGGGAAAAACTGTTTTTT; CDR3aa: CASSLRRQGGEKLFF
abundance: .; j_gene: TRBJ2-1; d_gene: .; v_gene: TRBV2; CDR3nt: TGTGCCAGCCCTGGGAAGGGTCGCAATGAGCAGTTCTTC; CDR3aa: CASPGKGRNEQFF
abundance: .; j_gene: TRBJ2-3; d_gene: TRBD1; v_gene: TRBV5-1; CDR3nt: TGCGCCAGCAGCTTGAGTAGCACGGGACAGGCAGGCACAGATACGCAGTATTTT; CDR3aa: CASSLSSTGQAGTDTQYF
abundance: .; j_gene: TRBJ2-7; d_gene: .; v_gene: TRBV5-1; CDR3nt: TGCGCCAGCAGCAACACAGGGAGTTACCCCTACGAGCAGTACTTC; CDR3aa: CASSNTGSYPYEQYF
abundance: .; j_gene: TRBJ2-7; d_gene: .; v_gene: TRBV7-9; CDR3nt: TGTGCCAGCAGCATCAATAGGCGTGACGAGCAGTACTTC; CDR3aa: CASSINRRDEQYF
abundance: .; j_gene: TRBJ2-3; d_gene: TRBD2; v_gene: TRBV5-1; CDR3nt: TGCGCCAGCAGCTTGGCTAGCGGGGGGGCGATAGATACGCAGTATTTT; CDR3aa: CASSLASGGAIDTQYF
abundance: .; j_gene: TRBJ1-4; d_gene: .; v_gene: TRBV5-1; CDR3nt: TGCGCCAGCAGCGTAACAGGGAGTCATGAAAAACTGTTTTTT; CDR3aa: CASSVTGSHEKLFF
abundance: few; j_gene: TRBJ2-1; d_gene: .; v_gene: TRBV6-5; CDR3nt: TGTGCCAGCACCGAACAGACAGGAAATACCAATGAGCAGTTCTTC; CDR3aa: CASTEQTGNTNEQFF
abundance: .; j_gene: TRBJ2-3; d_gene: TRBD2; v_gene: TRBV6-6; CDR3nt: TGTGCCAGCAGGATCGGGGGGAGCACAGATACGCAGTATTTT; CDR3aa: CASRIGGSTDTQYF
abundance: .; j_gene: TRBJ2-7; d_gene: .; v_gene: TRBV6-5; CDR3nt: TGTGCCAGCAGTTATCGGCGACAGGAGATACTGGAGCAGTACTTC; CDR3aa: CASSYRRQEILEQYF
abundance: .; j_gene: TRBJ2-7; d_gene: .; v_gene: TRBV9; CDR3nt: TGTGCCAGCAGCCCCATACGTAACGAGCAGTACTTC; CDR3aa: CASSPIRNEQYF
abundance: .; j_gene: TRBJ2-6; d_gene: .; v_gene: TRBV4-2; CDR3nt: TGTGCCGCCAGCACCTCTGGGGCCAACGTCCTGACTTTC; CDR3aa: CAASTSGANVLTF
abundance: .; j_gene: TRBJ2-5; d_gene: TRBD1; v_gene: TRBV4-1; CDR3nt: TGCGCCAGCAGCCATGTGACAGGGGGAGAGACCCAGTACTTC; CDR3aa: CASSHVTGGETQYF
abundance: few; j_gene: TRBJ2-5; d_gene: TRBD1; v_gene: TRBV10-3; CDR3nt: TGTGCCATCAGTACAGGGGTGGAGGAGACCCAGTACTTC; CDR3aa: CAISTGVEETQYF
abundance: few; j_gene: TRBJ2-2; d_gene: TRBD2; v_gene: TRBV19; CDR3nt: TGTGCCAGTAGGTCTGGACTAGCGGGGGGACGTACCGGGGAGCTGTTTTTT; CDR3aa: CASRSGLAGGRTGELFF
abundance: .; j_gene: TRBJ1-2; d_gene: TRBD1; v_gene: TRBV7-2; CDR3nt: TGTGCCAGCAGCTTAGTTGACAGGGCTGTTGGCTACACCTTC; CDR3aa: CASSLVDRAVGYTF
abundance: once; j_gene: TRBJ1-5; d_gene: .; v_gene: TRBV28; CDR3nt: TGTGCCAGCAGGGAGGGTAATCAGCCCCAGCATTTT; CDR3aa: CASREGNQPQHF
abundance: .; j_gene: TRBJ2-2; d_gene: TRBD1; v_gene: TRBV18; CDR3nt: TGTGCCAGCTCACCGGCGGACAGGATGAACACCGGGGAGCTGTTTTTT; CDR3aa: CASSPADRMNTGELFF
abundance: .; j_gene: TRBJ1-1; d_gene: .; v_gene: TRBV5-1; CDR3nt: TGCGCCAGCAGCTTGGGCCACGGGGGAGAGAACACTGAAGCTTTCTTT; CDR3aa: CASSLGHGGENTEAFF
abundance: .; j_gene: TRBJ1-3; d_gene: .; v_gene: TRBV5-1; CDR3nt: TGCGCCAGCAGCCTAGGGGACGGCGGAAACACCATATATTTT; CDR3aa: CASSLGDGGNTIYF
abundance: .; j_gene: TRBJ2-2; d_gene: TRBD1; v_gene: TRBV2; CDR3nt: TGTGCCAGCAGGGTCCCCCGCGGACAGGGTGCCACCGGGGAGCTGTTTTTT; CDR3aa: CASRVPRGQGATGELFF
abundance: .; j_gene: TRBJ1-1; d_gene: TRBD1; v_gene: TRBV18; CDR3nt: TGTGCCAGCTCACCACTCTGGGACAGGGTTAACACTGAAGCTTTCTTT; CDR3aa: CASSPLWDRVNTEAFF
abundance: few; j_gene: TRBJ2-7; d_gene: .; v_gene: TRBV29-1; CDR3nt: TGCAGCGTTGATGGGCAGGGAACCTACGAGCAGTACTTC; CDR3aa: CSVDGQGTYEQYF
abundance: .; j_gene: TRBJ1-2; d_gene: TRBD1; v_gene: TRBV10-3; CDR3nt: TGTGCCATCAGTGACTATATCCAGGGACAGGGGGGCGGTGGCTACACCTTC; CDR3aa: CAISDYIQGQGGGGYTF
abundance: few; j_gene: TRBJ2-3; d_gene: TRBD1; v_gene: TRBV5-1; CDR3nt: TGCGCCAGCAGCTTGCGTCTTACAGGGGGCACAGATACGCAGTATTTT; CDR3aa: CASSLRLTGGTDTQYF
abundance: .; j_gene: TRBJ2-4; d_gene: .; v_gene: TRBV9; CDR3nt: TGTGCCAGCAGCCCCGGGACCCCTTCAAACATTCAGTACTTC; CDR3aa: CASSPGTPSNIQYF
abundance: .; j_gene: TRBJ1-5; d_gene: .; v_gene: TRBV4-2; CDR3nt: TGTGCCAGCAGCCAAGACAGCAATCAGCCCCAGCATTTT; CDR3aa: CASSQDSNQPQHF
abundance: few; j_gene: TRBJ2-3; d_gene: TRBD1; v_gene: TRBV29-1; CDR3nt: TGCAGCGTTGAAAAGGGGGCGGTTGGCACAGATACGCAGTATTTT; CDR3aa: CSVEKGAVGTDTQYF
abundance: .; j_gene: TRBJ1-5; d_gene: TRBD1; v_gene: TRBV6-5; CDR3nt: TGTGCCAGCACAAACGGACAGGGGAATCAGCCCCAGCATTTT; CDR3aa: CASTNGQGNQPQHF
abundance: .; j_gene: TRBJ2-7; d_gene: .; v_gene: TRBV28; CDR3nt: TGTGCCAGCAGTACCGTAGGGCGGGAGCAGTACTTC; CDR3aa: CASSTVGREQYF
abundance: .; j_gene: TRBJ2-3; d_gene: .; v_gene: TRBV25-1; CDR3nt: TGTGCCAGCAGCCGGACCAAAGGGGGAACAGATACGCAGTATTTT; CDR3aa: CASSRTKGGTDTQYF
abundance: .; j_gene: TRBJ2-7; d_gene: .; v_gene: TRBV20-1; CDR3nt: TGCAGTGCCCAATCAGGGTACGAGCAGTACTTC; CDR3aa: CSAQSGYEQYF
abundance: .; j_gene: TRBJ1-2; d_gene: TRBD1; v_gene: TRBV5-1; CDR3nt: TGCGCCAGCAGCTTGTCAGGACAGGCAAACTATGGCTACACCTTC; CDR3aa: CASSLSGQANYGYTF
abundance: .; j_gene: TRBJ1-6; d_gene: .; v_gene: TRBV23-1; CDR3nt: TGCGCCAGCAGTCAATCAGATTCCTATAATTCACCCCTCCACTTT; CDR3aa: CASSQSDSYNSPLHF
abundance: .; j_gene: TRBJ2-2; d_gene: TRBD1; v_gene: TRBV19; CDR3nt: TGTGCCAGTAGTGCCTCCCTATCCGGGACAGGGAGTCTACCGAACACCGGGGAGCTGTTTTTT; CDR3aa: CASSASLSGTGSLPNTGELFF
abundance: .; j_gene: TRBJ2-1; d_gene: TRBD2; v_gene: TRBV5-1; CDR3nt: TGCGCCAGCAGCTTTATAGCGGGGGGGCTGGCGGATGAGCAGTTCTTC; CDR3aa: CASSFIAGGLADEQFF
abundance: few; j_gene: TRBJ1-1; d_gene: .; v_gene: TRBV19; CDR3nt: TGTGCCAGTAGTATCCAGGGGAGCACTGAAGCTTTCTTT; CDR3aa: CASSIQGSTEAFF
abundance: .; j_gene: TRBJ1-1; d_gene: TRBD1; v_gene: TRBV19; CDR3nt: TGTGCCAGTAGTTTTGGGGACAGATTGAACACTGAAGCTTTCTTT; CDR3aa: CASSFGDRLNTEAFF